This passage covers 12 T cell receptor beta chains from one sample sequenced in a study of Graves' ophthalmopathy and Graves' hyperthyroidism. RNA transcripts were the source from which TCR beta CDR3 regions were amplified. HTBI primers primed a first-round RT-PCR, and a second-round multiplex PCR followed. Using its own MiXCR run on the multiplex PCR reads, TCRdb lists one record per CDR3 protein. This table holds hundreds of thousands of distinct CDR3 sequences, about 47% found once. Specimen: peripheral blood. Receptors originate from an adult man with Graves' ophthalmopathy.

The CDR3 DNA is TGCAGCGTCCTAACAGGTCTAGCGGCAGATACGCAGTATTTT. It is translated as CSVLTGLAADTQYF. The V gene is TRBV29-1, the J gene TRBJ2-3, with 7 bases aligning to TRBD2. The CDR3 has 14 residues. V was pared by 6 bases and J by 4 bases, with 10 bases of the junction left unmatched. Germline lookup yields CDR1 SQVTM and CDR2 ANQGSEA.

Only a few counts were recorded for this clonotype. The CDR3: CASSWDRQKGTQYF. CDR3 nucleotides: TGTGCCAGCAGCTGGGATAGACAGAAAGGGACCCAGTACTTC. The rearrangement uses TRBV7-6 and TRBJ2-5, with D maybe TRBD1 (5 bases). Germline CDR1 reads SGHVS; CDR2 reads FNYEAQ. The CDR3 runs to 14 residues. The germline V and J ends were trimmed by 4 bases and 7 bases, with 16 bases remaining between them.

The rearrangement joins TRBV10-2 to TRBJ2-7; possibly TRBD1 for D (5 bases). With 3 bases removed from V and 9 bases from J, the gap between germline ends came to 6 bases. Germline lookup yields CDR1 WSHSY and CDR2 SAAADI. The CDR3 extends over 10 amino acids. The CDR3 DNA reads as TGCGCCAGCAGTGACCAGGGGCAGTACTTC. Amino acid sequence: CASSDQGQYF.

This chain uses TRBV9 with TRBJ1-6; tentative D call: TRBD1 (5 bases). This CDR3 has 17 amino acids. V lost 5 bases to trimming and J lost 6 bases, with 21 bases between them. Germline V gives CDR1 SGDLS, CDR2 YYNGEE. The CDR3 DNA sequence: TGTGCCAGCAGTGAACGTTCGTTGAGGGGCCGTAATTCACCCCTCCACTTT. The encoded protein is CASSERSLRGRNSPLHF.

This chain uses TRBV7-9 with TRBJ1-5, with TRBD1 identical over 10 bases. Germline V gene sequence: CDR1 SEHNR, CDR2 FQNEAQ (reference sequence). The V segment lost 5 bases and the J segment 4 bases; nucleotides outside the gene matches: 5. The CDR3 has 15 amino acids. The CDR3, as DNA: TGTGCCAGCAGCGGGGGGACAGGGGTTAATCAGCCCCAGCATTTT. Translated, it gives CASSGGTGVNQPQHF.

The V gene is TRBV19, the J gene TRBJ1-5; 7 bases agree with TRBD1. From germline, CDR1 is LNHDA and CDR2 SQIVND (reference sequence). The CDR3 is made up of 11 amino acids. V shed 5 bases and J 11 bases; nucleotides not matched to a gene: 3. CDR3 nucleotide sequence: TGTGCCAGTAGTCTACAGGGGTCCCAGCATTTT. Protein sequence: CASSLQGSQHF.

The chain recombines TRBV4-3 with TRBJ1-1; D possibly corresponds to TRBD1 (5 bases). CDR1 and CDR2 from the germline V gene are LGHNA and YSLEER. The CDR3 contains 14 residues. Trimming took off 8 bases at V and 4 bases at J, with 17 bases between the two ends. CDR3 coding DNA: TGCGCCAGCGCACTAAGGGGTGTGGGCACTGAAGCTTTCTTT. Translating it yields CASALRGVGTEAFF.

The chain recombines TRBV27 with TRBJ1-2; D not resolved. This CDR3 contains 12 residues. Trimming removed 4 bases at V and 10 bases at J, with 13 bases between. Germline V gene sequence: CDR1 MNHEY, CDR2 SMNVEV (reference sequence). The CDR3 DNA follows: TGTGCCAGCAGTTGCCGCCTTCGTGACTACACCTTC. Protein: CASSCRLRDYTF.

J is TRBJ1-6 and V is TRBV6-4, with TRBD1 matching over 10 bases. Germline trimming cut 7 bases from V and 9 bases from J; bases unmatched to any gene: 3. Germline CDR1 reads MRHNA; CDR2 reads SNTAGT. The CDR3 loop spans 13 amino acids. The CDR3, as DNA: TGTGCCAGCATCTGGACAGGGGGTTCACCCCTCCACTTT. Its protein is CASIWTGGSPLHF.

In its sample, this clonotype was seen a few times. The chain links TRBV24-1 to TRBJ1-3; D might be TRBD1 (6 bases). V was shortened by 3 bases and J by 4 bases, with 12 bases between the two germline ends. The germline CDR1 and CDR2 sequences are KGHDR and SFDVKD. There are 15 residues in the CDR3. The CDR3: CATSDPGVSGNTIYF. For the CDR3, the DNA is TGTGCCACCAGTGATCCAGGGGTTTCAGGAAACACCATATATTTT.

This clonotype showed up just a few times. The rearrangement links TRBV29-1 to TRBJ2-7; 7 bases align to TRBD1. The CDR3 totals 13 residues. Trimming cost V 7 bases and J 2 bases; bases outside gene matches: 8. Germline CDR1 and CDR2: SQVTM and ANQGSEA. DNA of the CDR3: TGCAGCGCCCAACAGGGGAGCACCTACGAGCAGTACTTC. Protein sequence: CSAQQGSTYEQYF.

The V and J genes are TRBV29-1 and TRBJ2-7; possible D gene TRBD1, 5 bases. Trimming cost V 5 bases and J 2 bases, with 13 bases left between them. The V gene's germline CDR1 is SQVTM and CDR2 ANQGSEA. This CDR3 is built from 13 residues. CDR3 nucleotides: TGCAGCGTTACTGGGGCAGAAACCTACGAGCAGTACTTC. Translation gives CSVTGAETYEQYF.